Listed here are 29 T cell receptor beta chains from one sample, sequenced in a study of shared clonotypes between healthy human individuals. Sequenced by immunoSEQ multiplex PCR; TCRdb stores in-frame clones only, minus some. Among some 1,600,000 clones listed, approximately 98% were seen once. Sequences were obtained from naive CD4+ T cells sorted from blood. Stated subset: CD45RA+ positively selected. Receptors were obtained from a man aged 25-40 years in good health.

The CDR3 nucleotides read TGTGCCAGCAGCTTGGGGGGCGGGAGTGGGGCTGGTGAGACCCAGTACTTC. It translates to CASSLGGGSGAGETQYF. The chain employs TRBV5-4 and TRBJ2-5; 7 bases map to TRBD2. CDR3 length: 17 residues. Germline CDR1 SGHNT, CDR2 YYREEE (reference sequence). Trimming removed 0 bases from V and 5 bases from J; junction bases left unmatched: 13.

This chain links TRBV6-5 with TRBJ1-2; no reliable D call. The CDR3 length is 13 residues. V was cut by 8 bases and J by 5 bases, with 15 bases left in between. Germline-derived CDR1 and CDR2 are MNHEY and SVGAGI. The CDR3 is CASGAGGVYGYTF. The CDR3, as DNA: TGTGCCAGCGGTGCGGGAGGAGTTTATGGCTACACCTTC.

The V and J genes are TRBV7-3 and TRBJ2-7, with TRBD1 matching over 10 bases. V shed 5 bases, J shed 5 bases, and the junction held 3 bases outside the gene matches. Germline V gene data show CDR1 as SGHTA and CDR2 as FQGTGA. The CDR3 extends over 13 amino acids. CDR3 nucleotide sequence: TGTGCCAGCAGCAGGGGGACAGGGGACGAGCAGTACTTC. This sequence encodes CASSRGTGDEQYF.

The rearrangement uses TRBV4-3 and TRBJ1-2; D gene ambiguous. Trimming stripped 0 bases from V and 4 bases from J, with 12 bases between. Germline V gives CDR1 LGHNA, CDR2 YSLEER. The CDR3 extends over 15 amino acids. CDR3 sequence: CASSQEVMTFYGYTF. The CDR3 nucleotides read TGCGCCAGCAGCCAAGAGGTGATGACTTTCTATGGCTACACCTTC.

The rearrangement uses TRBV9 and TRBJ2-1; 10 bases agree with TRBD2. Germline CDR1 SGDLS, CDR2 YYNGEE. The junction had 7 bases not matched to a gene; V was cut back by 0 bases and J by 4 bases. The length of the CDR3 is 17 residues. CDR3 sequence (DNA): TGTGCCAGCAGCGTAGAGGTACTAGCGGGGAAATACAATGAGCAGTTCTTC. As protein: CASSVEVLAGKYNEQFF.

With respect to this clone: In the same sample, other DNA sequences code for this CDR3. The rearrangement uses TRBV18 and TRBJ1-5; D remains ambiguous. The germline V gene encodes CDR1 KGHSH and CDR2 LQKENI. The length of the CDR3 is 12 residues. V was pared by 3 bases and J by 7 bases, with 7 bases between. CDR3 residues: CASSPKGQPQHF. CDR3 nucleotide sequence: TGTGCCAGCTCACCCAAGGGCCAGCCCCAGCATTTT.

The genes are TRBV28 and TRBJ1-1; weak D call: TRBD1 (5 bases). Trimming removed 6 bases at V and 5 bases at J, with 22 bases between. Germline V lookup: CDR1 MDHEN, CDR2 SYDVKM. CDR3 length equals 16 residues. CDR3 in amino acids: CASSLTSGLSITEAFF. CDR3 in DNA: TGTGCCAGCAGCCTAACTTCGGGACTCTCGATTACTGAAGCTTTCTTT.

The chain recombines TRBV27 with TRBJ1-2; perhaps TRBD1 as D (5 bases). The CDR3 is 16 amino acids. Germline V gene data show CDR1 as MNHEY and CDR2 as SMNVEV (reference sequence). V was shortened by 3 bases and J by 6 bases, with 20 bases between the two germline ends. The CDR3 here is CASSFLGTEFGDGYTF. The CDR3 region has the DNA TGTGCCAGCAGTTTTCTGGGGACGGAGTTTGGGGATGGCTACACCTTC.

The chain uses TRBV6-5 and TRBJ2-7; D is perhaps TRBD2 (6 bases). This CDR3 is built from 14 residues. V was trimmed by 4 bases and J by 2 bases, leaving 12 bases between them. Germline CDR1 MNHEY, CDR2 SVGAGI. CDR3 amino acids: CASSSSRGTYEQYF. As DNA, the CDR3 is TGTGCCAGCAGTTCGTCGCGGGGTACCTACGAGCAGTACTTC.

This sequence joins TRBV6-5 and TRBJ1-2; TRBD1 aligns across 8 bases. The CDR3 spans 15 residues. J lost 4 bases, V lost 2 bases, and 6 bases had no gene match. CDR1 MNHEY and CDR2 SVGAGI come from the germline V gene. CDR3 DNA sequence: TGTGCCAGCAGTTACGCGACAGGGGCGGGCTATGGCTACACCTTC. It specifies CASSYATGAGYGYTF.

On this clone itself: The identical CDR3 is also encoded by other nucleotide sequences in the sample. The J gene is TRBJ1-5, the V gene TRBV7-2; 7 bases map to TRBD1. Germline values: CDR1 SGHTA, CDR2 FQGNSA. After removal of 2 bases from V and 0 bases from J, the junction contained 1 base not matched to a gene. CDR3 length: 15 amino acids. CDR3 amino acids: CASSLRTGSNQPQHF. The CDR3 nucleotides read TGTGCCAGCAGCTTACGGACAGGTAGCAATCAGCCCCAGCATTTT.

This chain uses TRBV11-3 with TRBJ2-3; D is uncertain. CDR1 and CDR2 (germline): SGHNT, YENEEA. This CDR3 has 13 amino acids. With 8 bases removed from V and 0 bases from J, the gap between germline ends came to 9 bases. CDR3: CASSGTSTDTQYF. CDR3 coding DNA: TGTGCCAGCTCCGGAACTAGCACAGATACGCAGTATTTT. The full variable domain, its missing parts supplied by reference TRBV11-3 and TRBJ2-3, is EAGVVQSPRYKIIEKKQPVAFWCNPISGHNTLYWYLQNLGQGPELLIRYENEEAVDDSQLPKDRFSAERLKGVDSTLKIQPAELGDSAVYLCASSGTSTDTQYFGPGTRLTVL.

The chain uses TRBV28 and TRBJ2-4; 9 bases line up with TRBD2. V shed 4 bases, J shed 11 bases, and the junction held 3 bases outside the gene matches. The CDR3 totals 12 residues. The germline CDR1 and CDR2 sequences are MDHEN and SYDVKM. CDR3 nucleotides: TGTGCCAGCAGTTGGGGACTAGCCTTTCAGTACTTC. Its translation is CASSWGLAFQYF. Looking up the rest from reference TRBV28 and TRBJ2-4 gives the full variable domain: DVKVTQSSRYLVKRTGEKVFLECVQDMDHENMFWYRQDPGLGLRLIYFSYDVKMKEKGDIPEGYSVSREKKERFSLILESASTNQTSMYLCASSWGLAFQYFGAGTRLSVL.

The chain has TRBV11-2 and TRBJ2-5; TRBD2 matches 8 bases. Germline V gives CDR1 SGHAT, CDR2 FQNNGV. After removal of 6 bases from V and 4 bases from J, the junction contained 7 bases not matched to a gene. The CDR3 is made up of 14 amino acids. The DNA for the CDR3 is TGTGCCAGCAGACAACACGGGGGGGCAGAGACCCAGTACTTC. It specifies CASRQHGGAETQYF.

The V and J genes are TRBV9 and TRBJ1-4; D is unresolved. Trimming shortened V by 2 bases and J by 8 bases, and 13 bases separated the two germline ends. Germline assignment: CDR1 SGDLS and CDR2 YYNGEE. The CDR3 runs 14 residues. CDR3 loop: CASSVRARDEKLFF. The CDR3 DNA reads TGTGCCAGCAGCGTGAGGGCTCGCGACGAAAAACTGTTTTTT.

V usage is TRBV19 and J usage is TRBJ2-2; TRBD2 aligns across 12 bases. The CDR3 runs 18 residues. Germline V gene sequence: CDR1 LNHDA, CDR2 SQIVND (reference sequence). The V segment lost 5 bases and the J segment 3 bases; nucleotides outside the gene matches: 10. This CDR3 reads CASSRWASGREDTGELFF. The CDR3 DNA follows: TGTGCCAGTAGTCGCTGGGCTAGCGGGAGGGAAGACACCGGGGAGCTGTTTTTT. The full variable domain, in which reference TRBV19 and TRBJ2-2 provide the parts outside the CDR3, is DGGITQSPKYLFRKEGQNVTLSCEQNLNHDAMYWYRQDPGQGLRLIYYSQIVNDFQKGDIAEGYSVSREKKESFPLTVTSAQKNPTAFYLCASSRWASGREDTGELFFGEGSRLTVL.

The chain combines TRBV19 with TRBJ1-1, with D possibly matching TRBD1 (5 bases). Trimming pared 6 bases from V and 0 bases from J, leaving 14 bases between. The germline gives CDR1 LNHDA, CDR2 SQIVND (reference sequence). The CDR3 has 15 residues. CDR3 amino acids: CASRRDRGMNTEAFF. DNA for the CDR3: TGTGCCAGTAGACGGGACCGAGGCATGAACACTGAAGCTTTCTTT.

This sequence joins TRBV7-3 and TRBJ1-5; TRBD1 agrees at 7 bases. This CDR3 has 17 amino acids. The J segment lost 0 bases and the V segment lost 2 bases, leaving 7 bases of the junction unmatched. CDR1 SGHTA and CDR2 FQGTGA come from the germline V gene. CDR3 region: CASSLYKGAHSNQPQHF. CDR3 bases: TGTGCCAGCAGCTTATATAAGGGGGCCCATAGCAATCAGCCCCAGCATTTT.

The chain carries TRBV15 and TRBJ2-1; TRBD1 might be the D (6 bases). V was trimmed by 2 bases and J by 7 bases, leaving 12 bases between them. The CDR3 covers 14 residues. Germline V CDR1 and CDR2: LNHNV, YYDKDF (reference sequence). The CDR3 sequence: CATSRNRERNEQFF. DNA for the CDR3: TGTGCCACCAGCAGAAACAGGGAGCGGAATGAGCAGTTCTTC.

DNA of the CDR3: TGCGCCAGCAGCCAACAGGGTTCTAATGAAAAACTGTTTTTT. Its translation: CASSQQGSNEKLFF. V usage is TRBV5-1 and J usage is TRBJ1-4, with D perhaps TRBD1 (6 bases). The CDR3 extends over 14 amino acids. Trimming pared 4 bases from V and 3 bases from J, leaving 10 bases between. Germline assignment: CDR1 SGHRS and CDR2 YFSETQ.

This clone was seen just once. The rearrangement links TRBV28 to TRBJ2-1; D is undetermined. With 10 bases removed from V and 8 bases from J, the gap between germline ends came to 9 bases. Germline CDR1 is MDHEN and CDR2 is SYDVKM. The CDR3 covers 10 residues. CDR3 in DNA: TGTGCCACCCAAGACTATGAGCAGTTCTTC. Amino acid sequence: CATQDYEQFF.

The rearrangement links TRBV6-5 to TRBJ2-3; tentatively, D is TRBD1 (6 bases). Germline values: CDR1 MNHEY, CDR2 SVGAGI. CDR3 size: 16 residues. The germline V and J ends were trimmed by 4 bases and 1 base, with 15 bases remaining between them. The CDR3 spells CASSFKGVGGTDTQYF. The CDR3 bases are TGTGCCAGCAGTTTCAAGGGGGTCGGGGGCACAGATACGCAGTATTTT.

CDR3 sequence: CASSQAPEPKGYGYTF. CDR3 coding DNA: TGTGCCAGCAGCCAGGCACCGGAACCAAAAGGTTATGGCTACACCTTC. The J gene is TRBJ1-2, the V gene TRBV7-9; D is ambiguous. The CDR3 contains 16 residues. V was clipped by 5 bases and J by 5 bases, with 21 bases between them. Germline V gene data show CDR1 as SEHNR and CDR2 as FQNEAQ (reference sequence).

The chain is built from TRBV30 and TRBJ1-5; no clear D gene. CDR1 is GTSNPN and CDR2 is SVGIG in the germline V gene (reference sequence). With 0 bases removed from V and 0 bases from J, the gap between germline ends came to 9 bases. The CDR3 runs 15 residues. CDR3 amino acids: CAWSVPGYSNQPQHF. The CDR3, as DNA: TGTGCCTGGAGTGTACCAGGATATAGCAATCAGCCCCAGCATTTT.

About this clone itself: The same CDR3 also results from other DNA sequences found in this sample. The chain carries TRBV9 and TRBJ2-5; no firm D call. Trimming removed 0 bases from V and 4 bases from J, with 7 bases in between. Germline V gene data show CDR1 as SGDLS and CDR2 as YYNGEE. This CDR3 spans 13 amino acids. The CDR3 here is CASSVDLRETQYF. The CDR3 region has the DNA TGTGCCAGCAGCGTAGACCTCCGAGAGACCCAGTACTTC. Complete variable domain (other parts from reference TRBV9 and TRBJ2-5): DSGVTQTPKHLITATGQRVTLRCSPRSGDLSVYWYQQSLDQGLQFLIQYYNGEERAKGNILERFSAQQFPDLHSELNLSSLELGDSALYFCASSVDLRETQYFGPGTRLLVL.

This clone was recorded once. The V call is TRBV7-2, the J call TRBJ2-3, with TRBD2 matching over 9 bases. Germline V gene sequence: CDR1 SGHTA, CDR2 FQGNSA. The V gene end was trimmed by 1 base and the J gene end by 3 bases; junction bases not matched to a gene: 2. This CDR3 spans 15 amino acids. Here the CDR3 reads CASSLGGRGTDTQYF. In nucleotides, the CDR3 is TGTGCCAGCAGCTTAGGCGGGAGGGGTACAGATACGCAGTATTTT.

The chain couples TRBV19 to TRBJ2-1; 8 bases match TRBD2. From germline, CDR1 is LNHDA and CDR2 SQIVND (reference sequence). The J segment lost 6 bases and the V segment lost 2 bases, leaving 12 bases of the junction unmatched. This CDR3 spans 17 amino acids. CDR3 residues: CASSIWSGLAGGNEQFF. For the CDR3, the DNA is TGTGCCAGTAGTATATGGTCGGGTCTAGCGGGCGGCAATGAGCAGTTCTTC.

V usage is TRBV14 and J usage is TRBJ2-7; D is unclear. Germline V gives CDR1 SGHDN, CDR2 FVKESK. Between the trimmed V and J ends, which lost 4 bases and 6 bases, there was a span of 13 bases. The CDR3 length is 13 residues. Here the CDR3 reads CASSLRKGGEQYF. CDR3 sequence (DNA): TGTGCCAGCAGCCTTCGGAAGGGCGGCGAGCAGTACTTC.

This clone showed up just once. The rearrangement joins TRBV5-1 to TRBJ2-2; tentative D call: TRBD2 (6 bases). Trimming stripped 9 bases from V and 0 bases from J, with 15 bases between. Germline-derived CDR1 and CDR2 are SGHRS and YFSETQ. The CDR3 extends over 15 amino acids. This CDR3 reads CATRNSGTNTGELFF. The CDR3 DNA reads as TGCGCCACACGAAATAGCGGAACGAACACCGGGGAGCTGTTTTTT.